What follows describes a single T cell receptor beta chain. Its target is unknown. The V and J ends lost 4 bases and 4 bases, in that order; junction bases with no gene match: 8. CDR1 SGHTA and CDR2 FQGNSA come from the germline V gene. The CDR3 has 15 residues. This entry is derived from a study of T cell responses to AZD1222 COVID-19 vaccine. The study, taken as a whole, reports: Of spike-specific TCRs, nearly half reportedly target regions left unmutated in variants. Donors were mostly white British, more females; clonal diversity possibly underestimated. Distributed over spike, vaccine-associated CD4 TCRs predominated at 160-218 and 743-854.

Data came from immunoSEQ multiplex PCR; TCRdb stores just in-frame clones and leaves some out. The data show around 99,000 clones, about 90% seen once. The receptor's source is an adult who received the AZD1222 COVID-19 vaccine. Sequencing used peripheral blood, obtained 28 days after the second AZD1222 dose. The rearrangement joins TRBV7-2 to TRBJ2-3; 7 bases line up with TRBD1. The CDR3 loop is CASSSGTVAPDTQYF. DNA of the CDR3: TGTGCCAGCAGCTCCGGGACAGTGGCCCCAGATACGCAGTATTTT.